The T cell receptor (beta chain) described here comes from a study of long-term antiretroviral therapy in people with HIV. Sequencing relied on immunoSEQ assay v3.0, run at survey level. Sequencing used immunoSEQ multiplex PCR; TCRdb keeps in-frame clones, though not all of them. This table holds around 13,000 clones, about 88% found once. V was pared by 5 bases and J by 4 bases, with 23 bases between. The germline V gene encodes CDR1 GTSNPN and CDR2 SVGIG (reference sequence). The CDR3 spans 16 residues. This receptor was taken from a woman between 35 and 50 years old with HIV. V is TRBV30 and J is TRBJ2-5; the D gene is possibly TRBD2 (6 bases). The sample was unsorted PBMCs, taken 2.1 years after starting antiretroviral therapy. CDR3 region: CAWGRLGGGAGETQYF. The CDR3 nucleotides are TGTGCCTGGGGGCGTTTGGGAGGAGGGGCCGGAGAGACCCAGTACTTC.